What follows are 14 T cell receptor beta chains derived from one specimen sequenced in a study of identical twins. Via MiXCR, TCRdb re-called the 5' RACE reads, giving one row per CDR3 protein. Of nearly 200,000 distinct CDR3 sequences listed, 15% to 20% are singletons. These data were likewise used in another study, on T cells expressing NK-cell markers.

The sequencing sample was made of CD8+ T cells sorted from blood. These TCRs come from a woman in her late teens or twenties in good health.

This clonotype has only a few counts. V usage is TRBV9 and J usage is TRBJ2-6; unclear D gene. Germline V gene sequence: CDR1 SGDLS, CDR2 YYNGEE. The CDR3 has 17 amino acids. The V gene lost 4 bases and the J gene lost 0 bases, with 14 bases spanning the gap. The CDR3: CASSPTRSVSGANVLTF. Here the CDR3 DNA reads TGTGCCAGCAGCCCAACCAGGAGTGTCTCTGGGGCCAACGTCCTGACTTTC.

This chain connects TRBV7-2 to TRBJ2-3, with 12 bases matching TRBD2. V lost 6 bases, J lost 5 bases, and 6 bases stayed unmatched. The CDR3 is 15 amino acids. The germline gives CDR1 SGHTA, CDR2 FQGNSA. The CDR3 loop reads CASRRLAGEVDTQYF. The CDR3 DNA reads TGTGCCAGCAGGAGACTAGCGGGAGAAGTAGATACGCAGTATTTT.

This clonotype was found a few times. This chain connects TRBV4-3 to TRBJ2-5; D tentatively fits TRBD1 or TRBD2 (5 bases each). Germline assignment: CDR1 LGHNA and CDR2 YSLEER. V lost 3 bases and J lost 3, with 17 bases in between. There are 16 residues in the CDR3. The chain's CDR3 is CASSQGWDRLEETQYF. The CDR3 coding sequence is TGCGCCAGCAGCCAGGGGTGGGACCGACTTGAAGAGACCCAGTACTTC.

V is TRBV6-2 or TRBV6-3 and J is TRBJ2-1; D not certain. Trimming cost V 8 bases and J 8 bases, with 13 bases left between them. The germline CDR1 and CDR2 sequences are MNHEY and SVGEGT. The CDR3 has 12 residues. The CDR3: CASGLSRDEQFF. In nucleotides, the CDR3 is TGTGCCAGCGGGTTGAGCCGCGATGAGCAGTTCTTC.

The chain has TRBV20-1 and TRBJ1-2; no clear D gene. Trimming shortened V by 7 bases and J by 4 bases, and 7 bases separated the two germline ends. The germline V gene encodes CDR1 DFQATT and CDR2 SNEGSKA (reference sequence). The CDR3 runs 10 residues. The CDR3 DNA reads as TGCAGTGTCCCGACCTATGGCTACACCTTC. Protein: CSVPTYGYTF.

The CDR3 region has the DNA TGCAGTGCTAGAGCCGGGAATCACAATGAGCAGTTCTTC. Its translation is CSARAGNHNEQFF. This sequence joins TRBV20-1 and TRBJ2-1; a possible D gene is TRBD2 (5 bases). CDR1 DFQATT and CDR2 SNEGSKA come from the germline V gene (reference sequence). The CDR3 has 13 amino acids. V was cut by 1 base and J by 5 bases, with 9 bases left in between.

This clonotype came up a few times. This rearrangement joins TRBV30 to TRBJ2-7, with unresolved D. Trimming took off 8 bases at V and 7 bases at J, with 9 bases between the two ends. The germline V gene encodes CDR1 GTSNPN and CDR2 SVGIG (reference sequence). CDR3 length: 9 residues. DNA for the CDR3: TGTGCCCTTGGTCGGGAGCAGTACTTC. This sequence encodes CALGREQYF.

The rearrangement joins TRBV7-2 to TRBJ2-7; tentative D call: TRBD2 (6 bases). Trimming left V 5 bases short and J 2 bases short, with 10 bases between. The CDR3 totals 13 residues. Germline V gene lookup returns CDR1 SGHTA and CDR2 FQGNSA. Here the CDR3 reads CASSTGGPYEQYF. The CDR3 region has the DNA TGTGCCAGCAGCACAGGAGGGCCCTACGAGCAGTACTTC.

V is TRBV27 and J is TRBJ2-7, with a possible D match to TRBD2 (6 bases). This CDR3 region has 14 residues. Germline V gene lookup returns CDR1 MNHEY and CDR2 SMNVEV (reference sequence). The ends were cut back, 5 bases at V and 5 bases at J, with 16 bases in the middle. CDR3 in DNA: TGTGCCAGCAGTCGACTAGGGGAGTTGAACGAGCAGTACTTC. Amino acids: CASSRLGELNEQYF.

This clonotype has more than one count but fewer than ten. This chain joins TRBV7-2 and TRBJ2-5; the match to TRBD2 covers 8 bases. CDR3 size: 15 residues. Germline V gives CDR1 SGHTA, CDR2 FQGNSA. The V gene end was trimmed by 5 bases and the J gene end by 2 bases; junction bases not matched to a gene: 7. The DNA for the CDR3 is TGTGCCAGCAGCACGGGGACTAGAGCACAAGAGACCCAGTACTTC. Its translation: CASSTGTRAQETQYF.

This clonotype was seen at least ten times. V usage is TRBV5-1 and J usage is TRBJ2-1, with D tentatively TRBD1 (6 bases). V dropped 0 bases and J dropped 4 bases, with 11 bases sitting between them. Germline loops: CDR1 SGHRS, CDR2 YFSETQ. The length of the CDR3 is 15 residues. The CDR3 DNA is TGCGCCAGCAGCTTGGAAGGGGGTCCTTACAATGAGCAGTTCTTC. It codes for CASSLEGGPYNEQFF. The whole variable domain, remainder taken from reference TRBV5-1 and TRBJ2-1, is KAGVTQTPRYLIKTRGQQVTLSCSPISGHRSVSWYQQTPGQGLQFLFEYFSETQRNKGNFPGRFSGRQFSNSRSEMNVSTLELGDSALYLCASSLEGGPYNEQFFGPGTRLTVL.

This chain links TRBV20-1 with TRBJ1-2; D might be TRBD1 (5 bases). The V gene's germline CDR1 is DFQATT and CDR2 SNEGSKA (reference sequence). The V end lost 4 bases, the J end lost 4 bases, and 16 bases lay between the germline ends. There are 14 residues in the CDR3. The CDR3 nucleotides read TGCAGTGCTATACCGACGGGGGTGTCCTATGGCTACACCTTC. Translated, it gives CSAIPTGVSYGYTF.

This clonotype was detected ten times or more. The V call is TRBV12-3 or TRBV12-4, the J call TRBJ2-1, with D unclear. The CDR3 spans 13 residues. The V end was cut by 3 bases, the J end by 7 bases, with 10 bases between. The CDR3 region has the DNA TGTGCCAGCAGTTTTCCGACCGCAAATGAGCAGTTCTTC. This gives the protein CASSFPTANEQFF.

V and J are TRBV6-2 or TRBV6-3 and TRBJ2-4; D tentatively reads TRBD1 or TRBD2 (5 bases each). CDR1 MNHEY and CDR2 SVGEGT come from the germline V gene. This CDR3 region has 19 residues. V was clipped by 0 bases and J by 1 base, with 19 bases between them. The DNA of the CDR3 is TGTGCCAGCAGTTACTCGCCTAGCTTAGGGGCACGGGCCAAAAACATTCAGTACTTC. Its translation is CASSYSPSLGARAKNIQYF.